Below are 2 T cell receptor beta chains sequenced from a single sample in a study of cytomegalovirus exposure and HLA in healthy donors. In the PCR, 60 Vbeta and 13 Jbeta primers were used. Measured with immunoSEQ multiplex PCR; TCRdb has only the in-frame clones, and not every one. The table includes roughly 100,000 clones, about 75% detected once. Sequencing used PBMCs. Source of these receptors: a middle-aged man in good health and CMV-seronegative.

The chain carries TRBV7-8 and TRBJ1-3, with D maybe TRBD1 (5 bases). CDR1 and CDR2 (germline): SGHVS, FQNEAQ. The CDR3 has 17 amino acids. V lost 2 bases and J 1 base, leaving 15 bases between the germline ends. CDR3 residues: CASSLWAQARSGNTIYF. In DNA form, the CDR3 reads TGTGCCAGCAGCTTATGGGCACAGGCTAGGTCTGGAAACACCATATATTTT.

The chain combines TRBV27 with TRBJ2-7; TRBD1 agrees at 8 bases. After removal of 6 bases from V and 7 bases from J, the junction contained 17 bases not matched to a gene. The CDR3 totals 16 residues. CDR1 and CDR2 (germline): MNHEY, SMNVEV (reference sequence). The CDR3 coding sequence is TGTGCCAGCAGCTCCTGGTCTCAGGGGGCGCAGCGGGAGCAGTACTTC. It translates to CASSSWSQGAQREQYF.